This entry is about one TCR beta chain. Antigen specificity is unknown. The sample comes from a study of T cell responses to AZD1222 COVID-19 vaccine. Whole-study context: Whether given at about 4 or about 12 weeks, second doses were pooled. The study, taken as a whole, reports: Nearly half of spike-specific TCRs reportedly go after variant regions that carry no mutations. Clonal diversity was possibly underestimated, and the donors were mostly white British, with more females.

V lost 8 bases and J lost 0, with 11 bases in between. CDR1 is MNHEY and CDR2 is SVGAGI in the germline V gene. This CDR3 is 14 amino acids long. Assay: immunoSEQ multiplex PCR; the TCRdb copy retains only in-frame clones and omits some. The sample consists of 100,000 to 150,000 clones, 80% to 90% of them appearing once. The chain links TRBV6-5 to TRBJ1-3; possibly TRBD1 for D (5 bases). The material sequenced was peripheral blood, taken on day 0 of AZD1222 vaccination. This receptor was obtained from an adult in good health. The CDR3, as DNA: TGTGCCAGCGGGGACGGCAACTCTGGAAACACCATATATTTT. Translated: CASGDGNSGNTIYF.